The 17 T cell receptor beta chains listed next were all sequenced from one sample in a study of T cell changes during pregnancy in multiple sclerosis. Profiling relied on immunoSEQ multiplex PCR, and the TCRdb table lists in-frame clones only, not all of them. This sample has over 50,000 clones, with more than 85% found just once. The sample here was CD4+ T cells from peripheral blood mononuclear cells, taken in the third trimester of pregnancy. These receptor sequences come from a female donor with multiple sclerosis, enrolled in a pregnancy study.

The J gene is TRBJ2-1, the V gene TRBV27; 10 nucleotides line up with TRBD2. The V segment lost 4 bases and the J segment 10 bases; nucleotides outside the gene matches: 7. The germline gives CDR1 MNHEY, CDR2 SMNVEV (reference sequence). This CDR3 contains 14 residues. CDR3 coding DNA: TGTGCCAGCAGTTCCCCTAGCGGGGGATCCGAGCAGTTCTTC. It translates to CASSSPSGGSEQFF.

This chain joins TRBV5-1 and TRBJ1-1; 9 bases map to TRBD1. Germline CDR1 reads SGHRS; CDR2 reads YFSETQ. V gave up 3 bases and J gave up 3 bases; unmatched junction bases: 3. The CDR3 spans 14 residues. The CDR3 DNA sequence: TGCGCCAGCAGCTGGGGACAGGGAGACACTGAAGCTTTCTTT. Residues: CASSWGQGDTEAFF.

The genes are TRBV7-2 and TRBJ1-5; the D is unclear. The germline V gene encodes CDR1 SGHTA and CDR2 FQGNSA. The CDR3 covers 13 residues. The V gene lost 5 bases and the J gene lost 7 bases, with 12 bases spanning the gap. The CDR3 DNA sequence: TGTGCCAGCAGCGCCGCATTTGGCCAGCCCCAGCATTTT. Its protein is CASSAAFGQPQHF.

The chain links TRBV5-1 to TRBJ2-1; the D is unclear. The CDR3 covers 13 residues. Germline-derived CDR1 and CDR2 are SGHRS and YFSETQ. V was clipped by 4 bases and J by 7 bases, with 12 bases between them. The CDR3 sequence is CASSGFPQNEQFF. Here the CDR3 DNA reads TGCGCCAGCAGCGGTTTCCCCCAGAATGAGCAGTTCTTC.

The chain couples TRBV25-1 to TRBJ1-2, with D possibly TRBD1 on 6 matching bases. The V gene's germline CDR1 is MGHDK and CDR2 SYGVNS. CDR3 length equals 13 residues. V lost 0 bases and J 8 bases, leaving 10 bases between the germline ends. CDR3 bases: TGTGCCAGCAGTGAATACAGGGGTGGGGGCTACACCTTC. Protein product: CASSEYRGGGYTF.

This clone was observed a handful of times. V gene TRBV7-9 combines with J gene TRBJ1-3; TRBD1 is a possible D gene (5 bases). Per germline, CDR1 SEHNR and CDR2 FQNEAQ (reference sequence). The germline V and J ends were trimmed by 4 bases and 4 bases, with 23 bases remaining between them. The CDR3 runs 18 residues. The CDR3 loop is CASSSPGRGRTSGNTIYF. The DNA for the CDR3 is TGTGCCAGCAGCTCCCCGGGGCGGGGAAGAACGTCAGGAAACACCATATATTTT.

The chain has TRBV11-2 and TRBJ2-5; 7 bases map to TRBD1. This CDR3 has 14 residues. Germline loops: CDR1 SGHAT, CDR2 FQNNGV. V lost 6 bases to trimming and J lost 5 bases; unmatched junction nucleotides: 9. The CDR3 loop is CASRRPGQFETQYF. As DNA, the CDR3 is TGTGCCAGCAGGCGACCGGGACAGTTCGAGACCCAGTACTTC.

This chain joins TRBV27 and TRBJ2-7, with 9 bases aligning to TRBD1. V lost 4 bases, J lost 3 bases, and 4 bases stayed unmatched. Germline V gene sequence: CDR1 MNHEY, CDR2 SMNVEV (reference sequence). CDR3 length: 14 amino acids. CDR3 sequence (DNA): TGTGCCAGCAGTTGGGACAGGGACTACTACGAGCAGTACTTC. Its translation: CASSWDRDYYEQYF.

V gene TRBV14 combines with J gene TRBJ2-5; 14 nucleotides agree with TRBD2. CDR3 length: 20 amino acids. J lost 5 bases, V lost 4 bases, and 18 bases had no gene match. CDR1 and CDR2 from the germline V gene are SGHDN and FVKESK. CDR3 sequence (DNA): TGTGCCAGCAGCCGGGGACTAGCGGGAGTCGGGGTAGGCGCAAGGGAGACCCAGTACTTC. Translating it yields CASSRGLAGVGVGARETQYF.

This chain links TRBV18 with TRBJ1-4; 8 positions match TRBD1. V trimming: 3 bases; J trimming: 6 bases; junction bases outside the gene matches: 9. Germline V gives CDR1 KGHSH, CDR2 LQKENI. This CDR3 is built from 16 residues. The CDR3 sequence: CASSPYRGDKDEKLFF. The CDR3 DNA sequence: TGTGCCAGCTCACCGTACAGGGGGGATAAAGATGAAAAACTGTTTTTT. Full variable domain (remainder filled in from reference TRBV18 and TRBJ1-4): NAGVMQNPRHLVRRRGQEARLRCSPMKGHSHVYWYRQLPEEGLKFMVYLQKENIIDESGMPKERFSAEFPKEGPSILRIQQVVRGDSAAYFCASSPYRGDKDEKLFFGSGTQLSVL.

Here the CDR3 reads CASSQCLRDRVLDEQYF. For the CDR3, the DNA is TGCGCCAGCAGTCAATGCCTCCGGGACAGGGTTCTCGACGAGCAGTACTTC. This chain uses TRBV23-1 with TRBJ2-7, with 9 bases lining up with TRBD1. TRBV23-1 is given ORF status, its function remaining uncertain. V trimming: 1 base; J trimming: 5 bases; junction bases outside the gene matches: 12. This CDR3 spans 17 amino acids.

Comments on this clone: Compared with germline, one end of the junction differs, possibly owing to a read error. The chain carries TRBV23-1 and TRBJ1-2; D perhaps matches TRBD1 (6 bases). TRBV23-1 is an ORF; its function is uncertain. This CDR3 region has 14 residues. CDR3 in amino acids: CARSLYHRVYGYTF. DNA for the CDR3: TGCGCCAGAAGTCTCTATCACAGGGTCTATGGCTACACCTTC.

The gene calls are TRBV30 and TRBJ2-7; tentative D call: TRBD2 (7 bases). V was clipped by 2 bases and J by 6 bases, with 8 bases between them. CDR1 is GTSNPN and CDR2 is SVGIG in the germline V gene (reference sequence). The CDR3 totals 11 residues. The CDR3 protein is CAWSRGAEQYF. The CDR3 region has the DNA TGTGCCTGGAGTCGGGGGGCCGAGCAGTACTTC.

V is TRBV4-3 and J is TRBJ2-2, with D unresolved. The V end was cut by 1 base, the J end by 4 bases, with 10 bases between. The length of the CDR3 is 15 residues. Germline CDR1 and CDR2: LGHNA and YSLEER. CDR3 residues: CASSQGQVSTGELFF. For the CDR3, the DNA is TGCGCCAGCAGCCAAGGTCAGGTCTCCACCGGGGAGCTGTTTTTT.

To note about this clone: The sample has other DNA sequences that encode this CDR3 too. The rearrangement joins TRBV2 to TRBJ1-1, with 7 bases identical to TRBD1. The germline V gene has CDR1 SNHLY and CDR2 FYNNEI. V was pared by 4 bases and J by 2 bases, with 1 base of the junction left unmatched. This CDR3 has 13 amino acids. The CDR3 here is CASSGQGNTEAFF. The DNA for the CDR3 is TGTGCCAGCAGTGGACAGGGTAACACTGAAGCTTTCTTT.

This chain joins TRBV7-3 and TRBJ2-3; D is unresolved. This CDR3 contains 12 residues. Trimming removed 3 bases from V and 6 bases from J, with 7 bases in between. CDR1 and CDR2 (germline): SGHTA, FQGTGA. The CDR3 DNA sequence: TGTGCCAGCAGCTTCCTCGGGGATACGCAGTATTTT. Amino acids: CASSFLGDTQYF. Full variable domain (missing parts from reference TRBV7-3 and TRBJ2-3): GAGVSQTPSNKVTEKGKYVELRCDPISGHTALYWYRQSLGQGPEFLIYFQGTGAADDSGLPNDRFFAVRPEGSVSTLKIQRTERGDSAVYLCASSFLGDTQYFGPGTRLTVL.

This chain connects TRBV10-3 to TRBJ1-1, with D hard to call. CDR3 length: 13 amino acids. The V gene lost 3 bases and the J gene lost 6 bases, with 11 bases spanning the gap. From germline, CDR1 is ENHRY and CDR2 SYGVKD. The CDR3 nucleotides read TGTGCCATCAGTGAATCCGCGAGCCCTGAAGCTTTCTTT. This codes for CAISESASPEAFF.